This T cell receptor (beta chain) was recorded in a study of molecular identifiers for immune sequencing clone quantification. Overall study context: Five portions were made in replicates from RNA of 20,000 or 100,000 naive CD8 cells, and four underwent sequencing. Study-level findings and limits: Clone sizes that are highly expanded could be underestimated when identical TCR molecules share a barcode.

This CDR3 has 13 residues. CDR1 is SEHNR, CDR2 FQNEAQ, per germline (reference sequence). V lost 5 bases and J lost 7, with 15 bases in between. Comments on this clonotype: Its antigen is as yet unknown.

Previously described methods and listed TCR primers produced bulk TCR libraries. TCRdb reprocessed the PCR reads via MiXCR and lists one record per CDR3 protein. Among more than 250,000 distinct CDR3 sequences listed, 20% to 25% were seen once. Sequencing was performed on naive CD8+ T cells from blood, with Jurkat cell RNA spiked in. Stated subset: FACS-sorted CD8+CD4-CCR7+CD45RA+ naive T cells. The clonotype originates from a human donor in good health. Some libraries in this study had Jurkat cell RNA spiked in. The chain combines TRBV7-9 with TRBJ2-7; possibly TRBD2 for D (6 bases). The CDR3 is CASSPPAAGEQYF. The CDR3 bases are TGTGCCAGCAGCCCGCCAGCGGCGGGGGAGCAGTACTTC.